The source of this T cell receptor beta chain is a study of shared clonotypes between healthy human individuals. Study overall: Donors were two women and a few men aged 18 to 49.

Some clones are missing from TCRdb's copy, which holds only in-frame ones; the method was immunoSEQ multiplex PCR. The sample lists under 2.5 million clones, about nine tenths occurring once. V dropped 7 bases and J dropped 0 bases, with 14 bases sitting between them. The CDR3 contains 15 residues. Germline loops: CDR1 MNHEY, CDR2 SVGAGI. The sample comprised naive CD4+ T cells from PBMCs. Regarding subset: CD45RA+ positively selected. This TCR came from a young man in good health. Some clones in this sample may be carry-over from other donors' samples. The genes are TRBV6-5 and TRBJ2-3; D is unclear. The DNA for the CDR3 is TGTGCCAGCAAAATGTGGGGATTGAGCACAGATACGCAGTATTTT. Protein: CASKMWGLSTDTQYF.